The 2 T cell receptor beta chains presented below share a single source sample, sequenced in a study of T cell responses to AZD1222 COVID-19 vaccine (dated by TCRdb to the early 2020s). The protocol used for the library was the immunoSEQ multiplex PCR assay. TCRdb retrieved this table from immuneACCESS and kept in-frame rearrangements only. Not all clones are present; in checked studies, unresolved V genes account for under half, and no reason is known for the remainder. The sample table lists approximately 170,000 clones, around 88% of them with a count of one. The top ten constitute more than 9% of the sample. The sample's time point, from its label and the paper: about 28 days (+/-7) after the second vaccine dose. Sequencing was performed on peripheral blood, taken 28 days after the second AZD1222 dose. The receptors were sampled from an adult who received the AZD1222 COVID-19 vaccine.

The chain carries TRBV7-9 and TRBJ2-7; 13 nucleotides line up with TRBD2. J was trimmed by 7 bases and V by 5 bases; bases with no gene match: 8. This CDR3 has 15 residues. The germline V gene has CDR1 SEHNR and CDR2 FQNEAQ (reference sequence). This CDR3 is CASSPTSGGAREQYF. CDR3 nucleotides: TGTGCCAGCAGCCCAACTAGCGGGGGGGCAAGGGAGCAGTACTTC.

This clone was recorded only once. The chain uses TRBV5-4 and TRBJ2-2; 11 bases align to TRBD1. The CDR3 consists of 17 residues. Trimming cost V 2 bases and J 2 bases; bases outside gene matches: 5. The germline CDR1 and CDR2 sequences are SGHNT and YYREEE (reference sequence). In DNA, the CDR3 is TGTGCCAGCAGCTTAATCCGGACAGGGGGCAACACCGGGGAGCTGTTTTTT. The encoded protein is CASSLIRTGGNTGELFF.